This T cell receptor beta chain was documented in a study of cytomegalovirus exposure and HLA in healthy donors. At the level of the study: As an earlier analysis found, 180 million or so T cells yielded 95 million to 130 million unique TCR beta sequences. Study findings and constraints: The study designated around 150 TCR beta chains cytomegalovirus-associated. The likely origin of a cluster of highly shared sequence variants was a sequencing artifact. Analysis performed later found more than 15,000 TCR beta sequences associated with HLA alleles at 0.05 false discovery rate.

This CDR3 comprises 13 residues. The V end was cut by 4 bases, the J end by 15 bases, with 17 bases between. Germline V gene sequence: CDR1 SGHRS, CDR2 YFSETQ. This clone occurred once. Antigen unknown. This PCR relied on a set of 60 Vbeta primers and 13 Jbeta primers. Sequenced by immunoSEQ multiplex PCR; TCRdb stores in-frame clones only, minus some. This table holds about 130,000 clones, 83% found once. The chain couples TRBV5-1 to TRBJ1-6; weak D call: TRBD1 (5 bases). The clonotype was recovered from a middle-aged man in good health and CMV-seronegative. Sequenced input: PBMCs. This chain's CDR3 is CASSVKEQAFLHF. The DNA for the CDR3 is TGCGCCAGCAGCGTCAAGGAACAGGCGTTCCTCCACTTT.